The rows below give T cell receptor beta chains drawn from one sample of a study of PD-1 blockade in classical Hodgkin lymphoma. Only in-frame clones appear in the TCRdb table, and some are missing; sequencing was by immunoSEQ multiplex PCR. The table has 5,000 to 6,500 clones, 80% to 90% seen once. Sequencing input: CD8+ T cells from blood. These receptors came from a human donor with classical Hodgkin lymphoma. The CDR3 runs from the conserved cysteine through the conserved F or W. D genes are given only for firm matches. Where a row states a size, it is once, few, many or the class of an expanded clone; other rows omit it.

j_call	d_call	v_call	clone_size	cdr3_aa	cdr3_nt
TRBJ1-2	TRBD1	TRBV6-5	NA	CASSYSTGVNDGYTF	TGTGCCAGCAGTTACTCAACAGGGGTTAATGATGGCTACACCTTC
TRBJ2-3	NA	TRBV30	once	CAWSVTAGRTDTQYF	TGTGCCTGGAGTGTAACGGCTGGGCGCACAGATACGCAGTATTTT
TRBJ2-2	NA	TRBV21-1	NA	CASSKATGNRYPTGELFF	TGTGCCAGCAGCAAAGCGACAGGGAACCGGTACCCCACCGGGGAGCTGTTTTTT
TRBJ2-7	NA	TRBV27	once	CASSLSDRYEQYF	TGTGCCAGCAGTTTATCGGACCGCTACGAGCAGTACTTC
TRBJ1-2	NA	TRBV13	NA	CASSVSGFYGYTF	TGTGCCAGCAGCGTATCAGGGTTCTATGGCTACACCTTC
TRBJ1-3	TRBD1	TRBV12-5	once	CASSEQGSGNTIYF	TGTGCTAGTTCTGAACAGGGGTCTGGAAACACCATATATTTT
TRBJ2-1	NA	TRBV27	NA	CASWGTGPHNEQFF	TGTGCCAGCTGGGGGACGGGACCCCACAATGAGCAGTTCTTC
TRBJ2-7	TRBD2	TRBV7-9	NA	CASSSSGRWHEQYF	TGTGCCAGCAGCTCCAGCGGGAGGTGGCACGAGCAGTACTTC
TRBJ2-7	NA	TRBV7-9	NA	CASSFPGPNYEQYF	TGTGCCAGCAGCTTCCCCGGCCCCAACTACGAGCAGTACTTC
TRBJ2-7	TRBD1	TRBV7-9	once	CASSQPTGAFYEQYF	TGTGCCAGCAGCCAACCGACAGGGGCGTTTTACGAGCAGTACTTC
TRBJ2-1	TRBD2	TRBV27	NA	CASSYQPPTSGDNEQFF	TGTGCCAGCAGTTACCAACCTCCGACTAGCGGGGACAATGAGCAGTTCTTC
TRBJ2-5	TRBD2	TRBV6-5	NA	CASSYGGDQETQYF	TGTGCCAGCAGTTACGGGGGGGACCAAGAGACCCAGTACTTC
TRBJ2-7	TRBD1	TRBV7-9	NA	CAIEDREHSYEQYF	TGTGCCATCGAGGACAGGGAGCACTCCTACGAGCAGTACTTC
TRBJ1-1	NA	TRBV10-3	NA	CAISPGLMNTEAFF	TGTGCCATCAGTCCGGGACTCATGAACACTGAAGCTTTCTTT
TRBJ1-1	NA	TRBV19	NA	CASSIKGRTEAFF	TGTGCCAGTAGTATAAAAGGTCGCACTGAAGCTTTCTTT
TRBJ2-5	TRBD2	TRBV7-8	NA	CASSFNRAGGEETQYF	TGTGCCAGCAGCTTCAATCGCGCGGGAGGCGAGGAGACCCAGTACTTC
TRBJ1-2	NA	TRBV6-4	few	CASSDDGYTF	TGTGCCAGCAGTGACGATGGCTACACCTTC
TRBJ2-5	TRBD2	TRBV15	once	CATRLAGQETQYF	TGTGCCACCAGACTAGCGGGACAAGAGACCCAGTACTTC
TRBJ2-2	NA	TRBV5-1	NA	CASSYGELFF	TGCGCCAGCAGCTATGGGGAGCTGTTTTTT
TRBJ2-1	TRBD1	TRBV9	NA	CASSVPGGNEQFF	TGTGCCAGCAGCGTCCCAGGGGGCAATGAGCAGTTCTTC
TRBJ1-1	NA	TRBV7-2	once	CASSLGGGTEAFF	TGTGCCAGCAGCTTAGGCGGTGGCACTGAAGCTTTCTTT
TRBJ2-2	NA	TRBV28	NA	CASSTTVFSEGPNTGELFF	TGTGCCAGCAGTACCACGGTTTTCAGCGAGGGTCCAAACACCGGGGAGCTGTTTTTT
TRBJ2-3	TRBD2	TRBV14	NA	CASSRSGTSGSWGTDTQYF	TGTGCCAGCAGCCGATCCGGGACTAGCGGGAGCTGGGGCACAGATACGCAGTATTTT
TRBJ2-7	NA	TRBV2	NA	CASSEETNALYEQYF	TGTGCCAGCAGCGAGGAAACTAACGCTCTCTACGAGCAGTACTTC
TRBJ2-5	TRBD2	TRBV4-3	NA	CASSQDWAPGGTETQYF	TGCGCCAGCAGCCAAGACTGGGCGCCGGGGGGGACTGAGACCCAGTACTTC
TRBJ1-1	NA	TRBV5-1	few	CASSADSTEAFF	TGCGCCAGCAGCGCGGACAGCACTGAAGCTTTCTTT
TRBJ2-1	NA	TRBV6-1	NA	CASRQGGWEQFF	TGTGCCAGCAGGCAGGGGGGTTGGGAGCAGTTCTTC
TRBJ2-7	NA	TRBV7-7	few	CASSSGPSNEQYF	TGTGCCAGCAGCTCGGGACCTTCAAACGAGCAGTACTTC
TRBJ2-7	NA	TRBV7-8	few	CASSPESEQYF	TGTGCCAGCAGCCCGGAAAGTGAGCAGTACTTC
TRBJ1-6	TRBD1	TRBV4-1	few	CASSQRGGTGNSPLHF	TGCGCCAGCAGCCAAAGGGGGGGGACAGGGAATTCACCCCTCCACTTT
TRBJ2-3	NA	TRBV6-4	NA	CASSESGGGTDTQYF	TGTGCCAGCAGTGAATCGGGGGGCGGCACAGATACGCAGTATTTT
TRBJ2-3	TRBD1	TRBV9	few	CASTEWDRGTDTQYF	TGTGCCAGCACAGAGTGGGACAGGGGCACAGATACGCAGTATTTT
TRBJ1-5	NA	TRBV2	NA	CAGSPNSNQPQHF	TGTGCCGGGTCTCCAAATAGCAATCAGCCCCAGCATTTT
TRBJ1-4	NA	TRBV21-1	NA	CASSNSQRVDRANEKLFF	TGTGCCAGCAGCAATAGTCAAAGGGTCGACAGGGCAAATGAAAAACTGTTTTTT
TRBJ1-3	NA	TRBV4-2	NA	CASSQPTPGTRENTIYF	TGTGCCAGCAGCCAACCAACCCCCGGGACAAGGGAAAACACCATATATTTT
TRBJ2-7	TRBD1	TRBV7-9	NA	CASSYGTGLYEQYF	TGTGCCAGCAGCTACGGGACAGGACTATACGAGCAGTACTTC
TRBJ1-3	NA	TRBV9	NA	CASSALGGVGGPGNTIYF	TGTGCCAGCAGCGCCTTGGGGGGAGTCGGGGGACCTGGAAACACCATATATTTT
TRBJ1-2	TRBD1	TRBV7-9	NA	CASSLPQGGNYGYTF	TGTGCCAGCAGCTTACCCCAGGGGGGTAACTATGGCTACACCTTC
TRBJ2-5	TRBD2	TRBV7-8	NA	CASSLRLGTSGALQETQYF	TGTGCCAGCAGCTTAAGGCTCGGGACTAGCGGGGCGCTCCAAGAGACCCAGTACTTC
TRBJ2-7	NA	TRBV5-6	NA	CASSLSPGYRAYEQYF	TGTGCCAGCAGCTTAAGTCCAGGGTATAGGGCCTACGAGCAGTACTTC
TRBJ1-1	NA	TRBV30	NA	CAWSRVGEWTEAFF	TGTGCCTGGAGTCGGGTGGGGGAATGGACTGAAGCTTTCTTT
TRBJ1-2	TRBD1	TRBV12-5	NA	CASGLTGLDGYTF	TGTGCTAGTGGCCTGACAGGGTTGGACGGCTACACCTTC
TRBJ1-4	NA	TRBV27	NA	CASTMRAGLYEKLFF	TGTGCCAGCACCATGAGGGCCGGGCTTTATGAAAAACTGTTTTTT
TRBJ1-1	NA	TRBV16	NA	CASSQLGVRGTEAFF	TGTGCCAGCAGCCAATTGGGGGTGCGGGGAACTGAAGCTTTCTTT